Listed here are 29 T cell receptor beta chains from one sample, sequenced in a study of CD8 T cells in Susac syndrome (dated by TCRdb to about 2019). Library preparation was by the immunoSEQ multiplex PCR assay. RNA was extracted using the RNeasy kit, and roughly 0.45 to 1 microgram was reverse transcribed with random hexamers. TCRdb reanalyzed the raw reads on its own, using fastp at Q25 for trimming and MiXCR for clone calling, and kept in-frame beta chains. Each entry is one CDR3 protein sequence, shown with its most common DNA and genes. For this sample there are 140,000 to 150,000 distinct CDR3 sequences; roughly 95% appear just once. More than 0.075% of the sample comes from the top ten. Sequencing was carried out using CD4+ T cells from PBMCs. The receptors here all came from a human donor with Susac syndrome.

This chain connects TRBV5-4 to TRBJ2-1; 10 bases map to TRBD2. The CDR3 has 16 residues. Germline-derived CDR1 and CDR2 are SGHNT and YYREEE (reference sequence). Trimming took 5 bases from V and 2 from J; bases not matched to a gene: 7. The DNA for the CDR3 is TGTGCCAGCAGTAGAGCGGGAGGGGGCACCTACAATGAGCAGTTCTTC. Translating it yields CASSRAGGGTYNEQFF.

J is TRBJ2-1 and V is TRBV20-1; TRBD2 aligns across 10 bases. V lost 7 bases to trimming and J lost 9 bases; unmatched junction nucleotides: 3. The CDR3 contains 11 residues. Germline V gene sequence: CDR1 DFQATT, CDR2 SNEGSKA (reference sequence). Here the CDR3 reads CSGLAGAEQFF. The CDR3 DNA reads TGCAGTGGCCTAGCGGGAGCTGAGCAGTTCTTC.

The gene calls are TRBV5-6 and TRBJ2-5, with TRBD2 matching 8 bases. CDR3 length equals 16 residues. Unmatched junction bases numbered 13, after V lost 4 bases and J lost 5 bases. CDR1 and CDR2 from the germline V gene are SGHDT and YYEEEE. Here the CDR3 DNA reads TGTGCCAGCAGCCCCCGGGGGGGGAGGGCCGTGGAGACCCAGTACTTC. Translating gives CASSPRGGRAVETQYF.

This chain uses TRBV9 with TRBJ1-4; D may be TRBD1 (5 bases). This CDR3 comprises 14 residues. V was shortened by 2 bases and J by 8 bases, with 13 bases between the two germline ends. Germline V CDR1 and CDR2: SGDLS, YYNGEE. The CDR3 bases are TGTGCCAGCAGCGTCGGGACTCTTGGGGAAAAACTGTTTTTT. This encodes CASSVGTLGEKLFF.

This clonotype was seen once. V and J are TRBV6-5 and TRBJ2-1, with D maybe TRBD1 (5 bases). The germline CDR1 and CDR2 sequences are MNHEY and SVGAGI. The CDR3 runs to 13 residues. Trimming cost V 6 bases and J 4 bases, with 10 bases left between them. CDR3 sequence (DNA): TGTGCCAGCAGACCACAGGCATACAATGAGCAGTTCTTC. It translates to CASRPQAYNEQFF.

This chain joins TRBV29-1 and TRBJ1-5, with D possibly matching TRBD1 (5 bases). Trimming removed 4 bases from V and 1 base from J, with 11 bases in between. Germline CDR1 and CDR2: SQVTM and ANQGSEA. The CDR3 consists of 14 residues. DNA for the CDR3: TGCAGCGTTGCACTGGGGCTGAGCAATCAGCCCCAGCATTTT. As protein: CSVALGLSNQPQHF.

The rearrangement joins TRBV5-1 to TRBJ2-1; D possibly corresponds to TRBD1 (6 bases). The germline V gene encodes CDR1 SGHRS and CDR2 YFSETQ. This CDR3 spans 14 amino acids. V lost 3 bases to trimming and J lost 7 bases, with 14 bases between them. CDR3 region: CASSYGQPRNEQFF. CDR3 DNA sequence: TGCGCCAGCAGCTACGGACAGCCGAGGAATGAGCAGTTCTTC.

The CDR3, as DNA: TGCAGTGCTTCTAACAGGGACCAAGAGACCCAGTACTTC. This encodes CSASNRDQETQYF. The J gene is TRBJ2-5, the V gene TRBV20-1; D is perhaps TRBD1 (6 bases). The germline gives CDR1 DFQATT, CDR2 SNEGSKA (reference sequence). The ends were cut back, 5 bases at V and 0 bases at J, with 10 bases in the middle. This CDR3 has 13 amino acids.

This chain links TRBV28 with TRBJ2-1, with 8 bases that match TRBD1. J gave up 1 base and V 7 bases, and 6 bases lay outside the gene matches. Germline V gene data show CDR1 as MDHEN and CDR2 as SYDVKM. CDR3 length equals 15 residues. The DNA of the CDR3 is TGTGCCAGCATCCCGGGACAGGTATCCTACAATGAGCAGTTCTTC. Encoded protein: CASIPGQVSYNEQFF.

Here the CDR3 reads CSPNYGYTF. CDR3 nucleotide sequence: TGCAGCCCAAACTATGGCTACACCTTC. The genes are TRBV20-1 and TRBJ1-2; D ambiguous. The CDR3 runs to 9 residues. The germline V gene has CDR1 DFQATT and CDR2 SNEGSKA (reference sequence).

This clonotype was recorded only once. V gene TRBV18 combines with J gene TRBJ2-6; D gene unclear. Germline V gene sequence: CDR1 KGHSH, CDR2 LQKENI. V shed 2 bases and J shed 2 bases, with 1 base lying between them. This CDR3 is 13 amino acids long. This chain's CDR3 is CASSPAGANVLTF. CDR3 coding DNA: TGTGCCAGCTCACCAGCTGGGGCCAACGTCCTGACTTTC.

The chain has TRBV9 and TRBJ2-1; 8 bases agree with TRBD2. Trimming removed 6 bases from V and 10 bases from J; junction bases left unmatched: 21. This CDR3 region has 17 residues. Germline loops: CDR1 SGDLS, CDR2 YYNGEE. CDR3 sequence reads: CASTKRSRTSRVEEQFF. The DNA of the CDR3 is TGTGCCAGCACTAAAAGGTCCCGGACTAGCCGAGTAGAGGAGCAGTTCTTC.

The chain couples TRBV24-1 to TRBJ2-1; 10 bases line up with TRBD1. Germline CDR1 KGHDR, CDR2 SFDVKD. The CDR3 runs 15 residues. The junction had 11 bases not matched to a gene; V was cut back by 4 bases and J by 12 bases. The CDR3 DNA sequence: TGTGCCACCAGTGACTCCGGGACAGGGGCCGTTGGGCAGTTCTTC. It encodes CATSDSGTGAVGQFF.

This rearrangement joins TRBV28 to TRBJ1-5; a weak D match, TRBD1 (6 bases). CDR1 and CDR2 from the germline V gene are MDHEN and SYDVKM. V was clipped by 7 bases and J by 0 bases, with 19 bases between them. The CDR3 is made up of 17 amino acids. CDR3: CASIPGGHVNSNQPQHF. The CDR3, as DNA: TGTGCCAGCATTCCTGGGGGACATGTCAATAGCAATCAGCCCCAGCATTTT.

On this clonotype: An end of the junction does not agree with germline; a read error may underlie this. The rearrangement uses TRBV7-7 and TRBJ2-1, with D tentatively TRBD2 (6 bases). The CDR3 totals 16 residues. Germline CDR1 and CDR2: SSHAT and FNYEAQ (reference sequence). This chain's CDR3 is CASSPGRTISYNEQFF. The CDR3 coding sequence is TGTGCTAGCAGCCCTGGACGGACTATCTCCTACAATGAGCAGTTCTTC.

This clonotype was detected only once. J is TRBJ1-1 and V is TRBV20-1; D is undetermined. CDR3 length: 14 amino acids. V lost 0 bases, J lost 10 bases, and 18 bases lay in between. Germline-derived CDR1 and CDR2 are DFQATT and SNEGSKA (reference sequence). CDR3 bases: TGCAGTGCTAGAGATCGGTACGGGGAACGGGTAGCTTTCTTT. Its translation: CSARDRYGERVAFF.

The chain links TRBV4-1 to TRBJ2-7; either TRBD1 or TRBD2 may supply D (5 bases each). V lost 1 base and J lost 4, with 11 bases in between. In germline, CDR1 is MGHRA, CDR2 YSYEKL. This CDR3 comprises 14 residues. Here the CDR3 reads CASSQGLREYEQYF. CDR3 nucleotide sequence: TGCGCCAGCAGCCAAGGTCTCAGGGAGTACGAGCAGTACTTC.

This chain uses TRBV13 with TRBJ1-1; D possibly corresponds to TRBD1 (6 bases). The V gene lost 9 bases and the J gene lost 0 bases, with 14 bases spanning the gap. Germline CDR1 and CDR2: PRHDT and FYEKMQ (reference sequence). The CDR3 contains 14 residues. The CDR3 loop is CASRRGHLNTEAFF. The CDR3 DNA sequence: TGTGCCAGTCGTCGGGGACACCTGAACACTGAAGCTTTCTTT.

The V call is TRBV4-1, the J call TRBJ2-7, with a tentative D call TRBD2 (5 bases). CDR1 is MGHRA, CDR2 YSYEKL, per germline. This CDR3 region has 16 residues. V lost 1 base to trimming and J lost 1 base, with 14 bases between them. CDR3 amino acids: CASSQGGLGLSYEQYF. CDR3 DNA: TGCGCCAGCAGCCAAGGAGGGCTTGGGCTGTCCTACGAGCAGTACTTC.

The J gene is TRBJ2-7, the V gene TRBV5-1; TRBD1 or TRBD2 may be the D gene (5 bases each). Trimming removed 0 bases at V and 2 bases at J, with 12 bases between. Germline CDR1 is SGHRS and CDR2 is YFSETQ. This CDR3 contains 15 residues. The CDR3 DNA follows: TGCGCCAGCAGCTTGGTTGGGACCAACGCCTACGAGCAGTACTTC. It translates to CASSLVGTNAYEQYF.

This clonotype has a single count. The chain is built from TRBV14 and TRBJ2-5; 7 nucleotides agree with TRBD1. V lost 1 base and J lost 2; bases outside the gene matches: 7. There are 16 residues in the CDR3. Germline assignment: CDR1 SGHDN and CDR2 FVKESK. CDR3 sequence: CASSQGLGTAQETQYF. For the CDR3, the DNA is TGTGCCAGCAGCCAAGGGCTTGGGACAGCTCAAGAGACCCAGTACTTC.

The chain employs TRBV19 and TRBJ1-1; D call uncertain. The CDR3 covers 13 residues. CDR1 is LNHDA, CDR2 SQIVND, per germline (reference sequence). The V and J ends lost 3 bases and 0 bases respectively, with 5 bases between them. In DNA form, the CDR3 reads TGTGCCAGTAGTATGCGGGTGAACACTGAAGCTTTCTTT. It is translated as CASSMRVNTEAFF.

The CDR3 loop reads CASSDFFPGGPHGYTF. The CDR3 nucleotides are TGTGCCAGCAGTGATTTCTTCCCAGGGGGCCCCCATGGCTACACCTTC. The chain joins TRBV2 to TRBJ1-2, with 8 bases aligning to TRBD1. Losses at the gene ends were 3 bases for V and 6 bases for J; bases not matched to a gene: 12. The CDR3 runs to 16 residues. Germline V gene lookup returns CDR1 SNHLY and CDR2 FYNNEI.

The chain is built from TRBV18 and TRBJ2-2; TRBD1 is a possible D gene (6 bases). This CDR3 contains 13 residues. Germline V gene lookup returns CDR1 KGHSH and CDR2 LQKENI. Trimming removed 5 bases at V and 3 bases at J, with 7 bases between. The CDR3 is CASSYRDTGELFF. In DNA form, the CDR3 reads TGTGCCAGCTCATACAGGGACACCGGGGAGCTGTTTTTT.

The V and J genes are TRBV11-1 and TRBJ2-5; 10 nucleotides match TRBD1. This CDR3 has 16 residues. Trimming cost V 1 base and J 5 bases; bases outside gene matches: 7. Germline CDR1 SGHAT, CDR2 FQDESV (reference sequence). In DNA form, the CDR3 reads TGTGCCAGCAGCTTAGACGACAGGGGGCGGAAGGAGACCCAGTACTTC. Its protein is CASSLDDRGRKETQYF.

This chain uses TRBV3-1 with TRBJ2-2; 9 nucleotides match TRBD1. This CDR3 comprises 17 residues. V lost 3 bases to trimming and J lost 5 bases; unmatched junction nucleotides: 10. Germline V lookup: CDR1 LGHDT, CDR2 YNNKEL (reference sequence). CDR3 sequence reads: CASSQGVPGQGTGELFF. CDR3 nucleotide sequence: TGTGCCAGCAGCCAGGGGGTCCCGGGACAGGGTACCGGGGAGCTGTTTTTT.

V is TRBV19 and J is TRBJ1-5; D is unclear. Trimming cost V 3 bases and J 5 bases, with 5 bases left between them. The CDR3 consists of 12 residues. Germline-derived CDR1 and CDR2 are LNHDA and SQIVND (reference sequence). The CDR3, as DNA: TGTGCCAGTAGTATTCGGGATCAGCCCCAGCATTTT. This translates into CASSIRDQPQHF.

The CDR3 here is CASSLDSSSPLHF. In nucleotides, the CDR3 is TGCGCCAGCAGCTTGGACAGTAGTTCACCCCTCCACTTT. The V gene is TRBV5-1, the J gene TRBJ1-6, with D unclear. CDR1 and CDR2 from the germline V gene are SGHRS and YFSETQ. V was pared by 0 bases and J by 9 bases, with 7 bases between. The CDR3 has 13 residues.

The rearrangement joins TRBV29-1 to TRBJ2-5; the D call may be TRBD1 or TRBD2 (7 bases each). The ends were cut back, 4 bases at V and 3 bases at J, with 12 bases in the middle. Germline V gene data show CDR1 as SQVTM and CDR2 as ANQGSEA. CDR3 length: 13 amino acids. The CDR3 sequence is CSVGDSGEETQYF. CDR3 coding DNA: TGCAGCGTTGGGGACAGCGGGGAAGAGACCCAGTACTTC.